Detailed here is one T cell receptor (beta chain). The CDR3 covers 13 residues. V lost 4 bases to trimming and J lost 4 bases, with 8 bases between them. Germline CDR1 MDHEN, CDR2 SYDVKM. This sample was taken from a study of T cell responses to AZD1222 COVID-19 vaccine. The table came from immunoSEQ multiplex PCR; TCRdb's copy has only in-frame clones and leaves some out. The table records 140,000 to 150,000 clones, 92% of them present only once. The TCR was taken from an adult in good health. The material sequenced was peripheral blood, taken on day 0 of AZD1222 vaccination. The chain has TRBV28 and TRBJ2-1; no definite D call. The CDR3 nucleotides read TGTGCCAGCAGTTCGGACGGGTACAATGAGCAGTTCTTC. Translating it yields CASSSDGYNEQFF.